This T cell receptor beta chain was captured in a study of cytomegalovirus exposure and HLA in healthy donors. Study-level findings and limits: It emerged from a later analysis that several of the most significant clusters appeared to be linked to common viral pathogens.

With 60 Vbeta and 13 Jbeta primers, the PCR was carried out. The protocol was immunoSEQ multiplex PCR, while the TCRdb copy is restricted to in-frame clones and leaves out a portion. Of roughly 100,000 clones listed, around 63% are singletons. J gave up 0 bases and V 7 bases, and 7 bases lay outside the gene matches. Germline V lookup: CDR1 LNHNV, CDR2 YYDKDF (reference sequence). This CDR3 has 16 amino acids. Of note for this clone: Its target is not known.

This TCR derives from a human donor in good health. The sequenced material came from PBMCs. J is TRBJ2-1 and V is TRBV15; 9 bases align to TRBD2. This CDR3 reads CATTASGKSSYNEQFF. CDR3 coding DNA: TGTGCCACCACCGCTAGCGGGAAGAGCTCCTACAATGAGCAGTTCTTC.